These T cell receptor beta chains were read from a single sample in a study of cytomegalovirus exposure and HLA in healthy donors. Repertoires were generated with immunoSEQ multiplex PCR, while TCRdb's copy carries only in-frame clones and drops some. The top ten clones hold about 3.8% of a sample with about 120,000 clones, around 81% of them seen once. The sequenced material came from PBMCs. The receptors come from a woman aged 30 to 39 in good health and CMV-seronegative. Both conserved end residues are part of each CDR3. A D gene is named only where the DNA matches it firmly. Size is stated for part of the rows, as once, few or many counts, or as a class when the clone is expanded.

j_call,clone_size,v_call,d_call,cdr3_aa,cdr3_nt
TRBJ1-3,NA,TRBV18,NA,CASSLQSPGGSGNTIYF,TGTGCCAGCTCGCTCCAATCCCCAGGCGGGTCTGGAAACACCATATATTTT
TRBJ2-2,once,TRBV28,NA,CASITPNTGELFF,TGTGCCAGCATAACACCTAACACCGGGGAGCTGTTTTTT
TRBJ1-1,NA,TRBV2,TRBD1,CASRETGPNTEAFF,TGTGCCAGCAGAGAGACAGGGCCGAACACTGAAGCTTTCTTT
TRBJ2-4,NA,TRBV9,NA,CASSVDGMRDIQYF,TGTGCCAGCAGCGTAGACGGGATGCGTGACATTCAGTACTTC
TRBJ2-7,NA,TRBV28,NA,CASLQYSYEQYF,TGTGCCAGTTTACAGTACAGCTACGAGCAGTACTTC
TRBJ2-7,NA,TRBV28,NA,CASSSPLLPGYEQYF,TGTGCCAGCAGTTCCCCTCTGCTCCCAGGCTACGAGCAGTACTTC
TRBJ2-7,NA,TRBV5-4,TRBD2,CASSWGLAGGNEQYF,TGTGCCAGCAGCTGGGGACTAGCGGGAGGGAACGAGCAGTACTTC
TRBJ1-3,NA,TRBV7-2,NA,CASSPGVSGNTIYF,TGTGCCAGCAGCCCAGGGGTCTCTGGAAACACCATATATTTT
TRBJ2-7,NA,TRBV28,TRBD1,CASSTPGTAYEQYF,TGTGCCAGCAGTACCCCCGGGACAGCTTACGAGCAGTACTTC
TRBJ2-6,NA,TRBV27,NA,CASSWGINSGANVLTF,TGCGCCAGCAGTTGGGGCATAAACTCCGGGGCCAACGTCCTGACTTTC
TRBJ2-7,NA,TRBV6-6,TRBD1,CASSYPGQSSYEQYF,TGTGCCAGCAGTTACCCGGGACAGTCCTCCTACGAGCAGTACTTC
TRBJ2-3,once,TRBV10-2,NA,CASSGWESADTQYF,TGCGCCAGCAGTGGCTGGGAGTCGGCAGATACGCAGTATTTT
TRBJ2-5,NA,TRBV5-1,TRBD1,CASSSGSGTALQETQYF,TGCGCCAGCAGCTCCGGGTCGGGGACAGCTCTCCAAGAGACCCAGTACTTC
TRBJ2-5,NA,TRBV6-4,TRBD2,CASSDSVAGGRETQYF,TGTGCCAGCAGTGACTCGGTCGCGGGAGGGAGAGAGACCCAGTACTTC
TRBJ2-1,once,TRBV29-1,NA,CSVAGTSSYNEQFF,TGCAGCGTCGCGGGTACGAGCTCCTACAATGAGCAGTTCTTC
TRBJ2-5,NA,TRBV10-3,TRBD2,CAIGKREETQYF,TGTGCCATCGGGAAGCGGGAGGAGACCCAGTACTTC
TRBJ1-5,NA,TRBV18,NA,CASSPPSGGFNQPQHF,TGTGCCAGCTCACCACCATCGGGGGGCTTCAATCAGCCCCAGCATTTT
TRBJ2-2,NA,TRBV14,TRBD2,CASSQVREVPGELFF,TGTGCCAGCAGCCAAGTCCGGGAGGTTCCCGGGGAGCTGTTTTTT
TRBJ2-7,few,TRBV19,NA,CASRRGGLGSYEQYF,TGTGCCAGTCGGAGAGGGGGTCTAGGGAGTTACGAGCAGTACTTC
TRBJ1-1,NA,TRBV9,TRBD1,CASSPRDRLLSEAFF,TGTGCCAGCAGCCCCCGGGACAGGCTCCTTTCTGAAGCTTTCTTT
TRBJ2-2,NA,TRBV5-1,NA,CASSLESQGNTGELFF,TGCGCCAGCAGTCTGGAGTCCCAGGGGAACACCGGGGAGCTGTTTTTT
TRBJ1-5,NA,TRBV10-3,NA,CAISSGRINQPQHF,TGTGCCATCTCATCAGGGAGGATTAATCAGCCCCAGCATTTT
TRBJ2-2,NA,TRBV7-3,NA,CASSPQGIAGELFF,TGTGCCAGCAGCCCCCAGGGTATCGCCGGGGAGCTGTTTTTT
TRBJ1-1,NA,TRBV15,TRBD1,CATSRVTGVHTEAFF,TGTGCCACCAGCAGGGTGACAGGGGTCCACACTGAAGCTTTCTTT
TRBJ1-1,NA,TRBV28,NA,CASSFQNTEAFF,TGTGCCAGCAGTTTCCAGAACACTGAAGCTTTCTTT
TRBJ2-2,few,TRBV11-2,TRBD1,CASTTITGGSIGELFF,TGTGCCAGCACCACTATCACAGGGGGTTCCATCGGGGAGCTGTTTTTT
TRBJ2-3,NA,TRBV28,NA,CASSLLQRDTQYF,TGTGCCAGCAGTTTACTCCAGCGGGATACGCAGTATTTT
TRBJ2-2,once,TRBV27,NA,CASSWILGWNTGELFF,TGTGCCAGCAGTTGGATTTTGGGCTGGAACACCGGGGAGCTGTTTTTT
TRBJ2-1,NA,TRBV5-1,NA,CASSLAPDSGGEQFF,TGCGCCAGCAGCTTGGCCCCCGACTCCGGGGGTGAGCAGTTCTTC
TRBJ1-1,NA,TRBV27,TRBD1,CASSPDRHGTEAFF,TGTGCCAGCAGTCCGGACAGGCACGGCACTGAAGCTTTCTTT
TRBJ1-5,NA,TRBV10-3,NA,CAISEYGAGRMAQPQHF,TGTGCCATCAGTGAGTATGGGGCAGGGAGGATGGCTCAGCCCCAGCATTTT
TRBJ2-3,NA,TRBV5-4,TRBD1,CASSSPGTGYTDTQYF,TGTGCCAGCAGCTCCCCCGGGACAGGATACACAGATACGCAGTATTTT
TRBJ1-4,NA,TRBV19,NA,CATRGGANNEKLFF,TGTGCCACCCGAGGGGGGGCTAATAATGAAAAACTGTTTTTT
TRBJ2-5,NA,TRBV27,TRBD2,CASSPGLAGGLVTQYF,TGTGCCAGCAGTCCGGGACTAGCGGGAGGGCTGGTGACCCAGTACTTC
TRBJ2-7,once,TRBV18,NA,CASRAEEVGREQYF,TGTGCCAGTCGGGCGGAAGAAGTGGGGCGCGAGCAGTACTTC
TRBJ1-5,NA,TRBV27,NA,CASSSGSNNQPQHF,TGTGCCAGCAGCTCAGGGTCCAACAATCAGCCCCAGCATTTT
TRBJ2-4,NA,TRBV5-1,TRBD2,CASSKASSGLAKNIQYF,TGCGCCAGCAGCAAAGCCTCTAGCGGCCTAGCCAAAAACATTCAGTACTTC
TRBJ1-1,NA,TRBV11-3,NA,CASSLFGHTEAFF,TGTGCCAGCAGCTTATTTGGGCACACTGAAGCTTTCTTT
TRBJ1-2,NA,TRBV27,TRBD1,CASSPAGTGNGYTF,TGTGCCAGCAGTCCCGCCGGGACAGGGAATGGCTACACCTTC
TRBJ2-7,once,TRBV15,NA,CATSTGTFSYEQYF,TGTGCCACCAGCACCGGGACTTTCTCCTACGAGCAGTACTTC
TRBJ1-2,NA,TRBV4-2,TRBD1,CASSSRDRDDYGYTF,TGTGCCAGCAGCTCTCGGGACAGGGACGACTATGGCTACACCTTC
TRBJ2-3,NA,TRBV2,TRBD1,CASSPQGISTDTQYF,TGTGCCAGCAGTCCACAGGGGATTAGCACAGATACGCAGTATTTT
TRBJ2-1,few,TRBV5-4,TRBD2,CASSKGLAGEEEQFF,TGTGCCAGCAGCAAGGGACTAGCGGGAGAGGAGGAGCAGTTCTTC
TRBJ2-2,NA,TRBV6-4,TRBD2,CASRTSDTGELFF,TGTGCCAGCAGGACTAGCGACACCGGGGAGCTGTTTTTT
TRBJ1-2,once,TRBV5-1,NA,CASSLGGWDYGYTF,TGCGCCAGCAGCTTGGGCGGCTGGGACTATGGCTACACCTTC
TRBJ2-7,NA,TRBV7-9,NA,CASSLGASPHEQYF,TGTGCCAGCAGCTTAGGAGCTAGCCCCCACGAGCAGTACTTC
TRBJ2-7,NA,TRBV7-2,TRBD2,CASSLGGLAASYEQYF,TGTGCCAGCAGCCTGGGGGGACTAGCGGCCTCCTACGAGCAGTACTTC